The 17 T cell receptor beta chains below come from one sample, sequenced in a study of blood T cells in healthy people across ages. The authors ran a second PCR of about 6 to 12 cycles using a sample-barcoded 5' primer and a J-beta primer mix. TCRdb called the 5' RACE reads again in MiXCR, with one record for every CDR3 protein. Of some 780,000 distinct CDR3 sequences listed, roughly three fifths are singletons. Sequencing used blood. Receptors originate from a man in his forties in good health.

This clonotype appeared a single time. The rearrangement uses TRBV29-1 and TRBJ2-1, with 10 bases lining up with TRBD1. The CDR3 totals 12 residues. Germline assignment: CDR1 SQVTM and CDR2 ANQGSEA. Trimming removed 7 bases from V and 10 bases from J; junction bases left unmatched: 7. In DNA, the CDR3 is TGCAGCGGGAGACAGGGGGCGTGGGAGCAGTTCTTC. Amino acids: CSGRQGAWEQFF.

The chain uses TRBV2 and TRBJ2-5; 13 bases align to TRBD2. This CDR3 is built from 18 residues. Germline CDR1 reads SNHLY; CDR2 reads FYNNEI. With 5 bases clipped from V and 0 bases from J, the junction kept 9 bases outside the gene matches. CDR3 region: CASSNPGLAGTNQETQYF. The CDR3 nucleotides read TGTGCCAGCAGTAATCCGGGACTAGCGGGGACGAACCAAGAGACCCAGTACTTC.

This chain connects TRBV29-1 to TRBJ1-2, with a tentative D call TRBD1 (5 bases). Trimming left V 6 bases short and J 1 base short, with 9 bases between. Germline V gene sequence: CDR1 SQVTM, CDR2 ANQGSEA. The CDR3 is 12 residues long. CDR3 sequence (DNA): TGCAGCGTGGGGGGGAGTAACTATGGCTACACCTTC. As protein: CSVGGSNYGYTF.

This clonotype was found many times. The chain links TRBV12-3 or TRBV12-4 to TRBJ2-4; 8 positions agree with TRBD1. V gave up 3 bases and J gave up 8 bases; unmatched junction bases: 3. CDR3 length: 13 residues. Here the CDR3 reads CASSLDREDIQYF. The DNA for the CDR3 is TGTGCCAGCAGTTTGGACAGGGAAGACATTCAGTACTTC.

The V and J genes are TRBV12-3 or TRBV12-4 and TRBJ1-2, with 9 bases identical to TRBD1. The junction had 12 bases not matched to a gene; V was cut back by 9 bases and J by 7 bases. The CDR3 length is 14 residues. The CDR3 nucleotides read TGTGCCAGTAGCCCGGACAGGGGATGGAGTGGCTACACCTTC. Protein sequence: CASSPDRGWSGYTF.

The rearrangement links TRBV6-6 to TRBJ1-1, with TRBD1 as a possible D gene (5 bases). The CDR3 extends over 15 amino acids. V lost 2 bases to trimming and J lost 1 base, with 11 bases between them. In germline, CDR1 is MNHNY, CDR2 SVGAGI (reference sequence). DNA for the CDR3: TGTGCCAGCAGTTACGGGACTGCGGCGAACACTGAAGCTTTCTTT. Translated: CASSYGTAANTEAFF.

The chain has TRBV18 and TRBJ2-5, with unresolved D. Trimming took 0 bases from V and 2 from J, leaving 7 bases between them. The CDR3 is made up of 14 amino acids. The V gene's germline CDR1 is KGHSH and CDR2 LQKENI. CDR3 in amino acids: CASSPPLQQETQYF. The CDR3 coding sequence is TGTGCCAGCTCACCACCGCTCCAGCAAGAGACCCAGTACTTC.

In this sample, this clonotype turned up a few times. The CDR3 sequence is CSVVGGAHGYTF. The CDR3 DNA sequence: TGCAGCGTTGTGGGGGGGGCGCACGGCTACACCTTC. The chain uses TRBV29-1 and TRBJ1-2; perhaps TRBD1 as D (6 bases). The CDR3 runs to 12 residues. The V end was cut by 4 bases, the J end by 8 bases, with 14 bases between. Germline V gene lookup returns CDR1 SQVTM and CDR2 ANQGSEA. The variable domain in full, with the rest retrieved from reference TRBV29-1 and TRBJ1-2, is SAVISQKPSRDICQRGTSLTIQCQVDSQVTMMFWYRQQPGQSLTLIATANQGSEATYESGFVIDKFPISRPNLTFSTLTVSNMSPEDSSIYLCSVVGGAHGYTFGSGTRLTVV.

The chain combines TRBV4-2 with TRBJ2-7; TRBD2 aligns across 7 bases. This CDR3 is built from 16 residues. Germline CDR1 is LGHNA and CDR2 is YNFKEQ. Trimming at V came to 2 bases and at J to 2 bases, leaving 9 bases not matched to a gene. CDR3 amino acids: CASSQNGLVDTYEQYF. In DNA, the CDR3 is TGTGCCAGCAGCCAAAATGGACTAGTGGATACCTACGAGCAGTACTTC.

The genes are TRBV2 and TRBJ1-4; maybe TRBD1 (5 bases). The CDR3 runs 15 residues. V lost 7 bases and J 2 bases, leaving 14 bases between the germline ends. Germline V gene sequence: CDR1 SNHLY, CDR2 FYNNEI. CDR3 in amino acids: CASNLRGVTNEKLFF. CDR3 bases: TGTGCCAGCAATCTCAGAGGGGTCACTAATGAAAAACTGTTTTTT.

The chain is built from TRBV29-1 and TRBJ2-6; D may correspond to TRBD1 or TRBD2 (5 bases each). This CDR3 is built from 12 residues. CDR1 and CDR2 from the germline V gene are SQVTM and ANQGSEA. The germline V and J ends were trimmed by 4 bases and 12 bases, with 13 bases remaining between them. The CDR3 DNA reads TGCAGCGTTGTGGTGGGACCTGGCGTCCTGACTTTC. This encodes CSVVVGPGVLTF.

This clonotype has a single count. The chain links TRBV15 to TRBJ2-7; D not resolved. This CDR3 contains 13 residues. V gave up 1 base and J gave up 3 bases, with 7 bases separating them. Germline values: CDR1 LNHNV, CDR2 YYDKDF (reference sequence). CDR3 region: CATSRVLLYEQYF. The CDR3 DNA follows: TGTGCCACCAGCAGAGTCCTCCTCTACGAGCAGTACTTC.

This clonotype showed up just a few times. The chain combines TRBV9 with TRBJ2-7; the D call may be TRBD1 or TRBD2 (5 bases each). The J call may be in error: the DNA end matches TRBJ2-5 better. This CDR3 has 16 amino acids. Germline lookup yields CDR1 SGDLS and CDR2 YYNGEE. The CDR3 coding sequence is TGTGCCAGCAGCGTAGCTACTGGGGGTGGTGGAGGGACCCAGTACTTC. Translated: CASSVATGGGGGTQYF.

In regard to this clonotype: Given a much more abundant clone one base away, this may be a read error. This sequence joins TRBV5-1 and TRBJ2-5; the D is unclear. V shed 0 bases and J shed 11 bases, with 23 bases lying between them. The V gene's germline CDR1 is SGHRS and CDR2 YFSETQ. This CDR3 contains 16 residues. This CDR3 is CASSLDRVRHDNEQYF. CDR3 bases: TGCGCCAGCAGCTTGGACCGCGTGCGGCACGACAATGAGCAGTACTTC.

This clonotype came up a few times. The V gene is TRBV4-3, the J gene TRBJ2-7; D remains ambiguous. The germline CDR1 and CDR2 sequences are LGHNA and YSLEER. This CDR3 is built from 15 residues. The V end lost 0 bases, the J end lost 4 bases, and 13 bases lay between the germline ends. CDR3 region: CASSQDSFRLYEQYF. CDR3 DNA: TGCGCCAGCAGCCAAGACAGCTTTCGCCTATACGAGCAGTACTTC.

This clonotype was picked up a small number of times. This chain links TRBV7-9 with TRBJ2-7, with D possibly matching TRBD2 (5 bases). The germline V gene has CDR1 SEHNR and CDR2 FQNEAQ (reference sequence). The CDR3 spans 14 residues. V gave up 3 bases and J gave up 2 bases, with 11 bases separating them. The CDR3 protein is CASSFSGETYEQYF. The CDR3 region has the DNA TGTGCCAGCAGCTTTTCCGGGGAAACCTACGAGCAGTACTTC.

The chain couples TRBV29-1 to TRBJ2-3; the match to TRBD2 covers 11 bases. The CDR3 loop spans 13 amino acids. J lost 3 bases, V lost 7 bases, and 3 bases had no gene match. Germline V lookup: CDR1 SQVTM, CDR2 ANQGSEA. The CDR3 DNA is TGCAGCGGCTTAGCGGGGGGGACAGATACGCAGTATTTT. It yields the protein CSGLAGGTDTQYF.